The 13 T cell receptor beta chains below were found in one sample sequenced in a study of blood T cell repertoires in COVID-19. Some clones are missing from TCRdb's copy, which holds only in-frame ones; the method was immunoSEQ multiplex PCR. There are about 190,000 clones in the sample; more than 85% occur only once, and about 2% lies in the top ten. Source material: peripheral blood. These receptors were collected from a man between 65 and 80 years old with active or convalescent COVID-19.

The J gene is TRBJ1-5, the V gene TRBV4-2, with D perhaps TRBD1 (5 bases). V lost 0 bases and J lost 3, with 15 bases in between. Germline V gene sequence: CDR1 LGHNA, CDR2 YNFKEQ. The CDR3 sequence is 17 residues long. CDR3 sequence (DNA): TGTGCCAGCAGCCAAGAGTGGGGGGGATCATTCAATCAGCCCCAGCATTTT. It specifies CASSQEWGGSFNQPQHF.

V usage is TRBV30 and J usage is TRBJ2-1; 12 bases line up with TRBD2. Germline V CDR1 and CDR2: GTSNPN, SVGIG (reference sequence). CDR3 length: 16 residues. Losses at the gene ends were 7 bases for V and 0 bases for J; bases not matched to a gene: 7. The CDR3 nucleotides read TGTGCCTCGACTAGCGGGAGTTTCGGCTCCTACAATGAGCAGTTCTTC. It is translated as CASTSGSFGSYNEQFF. Using reference TRBV30 and TRBJ2-1 for the parts outside the CDR3, the full variable domain is SQTIHQWPATLVQPVGSPLSLECTVEGTSNPNLYWYRQAAGRGLQLLFYSVGIGQISSEVPQNLSASRPQDRQFILSSKKLLLSDSGFYLCASTSGSFGSYNEQFFGPGTRLTVL.

CDR3 DNA: TGTGCCAGCTCGGGCGGGGGGGCGACAGATACGCAGTATTTT. It is translated as CASSGGGATDTQYF. The chain recombines TRBV28 with TRBJ2-3; 9 bases fit TRBD2. CDR3 length: 14 amino acids. The trim removed 8 bases at V and 3 bases at J, leaving 6 bases unmatched. The germline gives CDR1 MDHEN, CDR2 SYDVKM.

CDR3 residues: CASRTRGGEKLFF. Written as DNA, the CDR3 is TGCGCCAGCAGGACCCGGGGTGGAGAAAAACTGTTTTTT. The chain combines TRBV5-1 with TRBJ1-4; D gene ambiguous. This CDR3 region has 13 residues. Germline CDR1 and CDR2: SGHRS and YFSETQ. The V end was cut by 5 bases, the J end by 8 bases, with 13 bases between. Full variable domain (outside the CDR3, taken from reference TRBV5-1 and TRBJ1-4): KAGVTQTPRYLIKTRGQQVTLSCSPISGHRSVSWYQQTPGQGLQFLFEYFSETQRNKGNFPGRFSGRQFSNSRSEMNVSTLELGDSALYLCASRTRGGEKLFFGSGTQLSVL.

The V and J genes are TRBV6-1 and TRBJ1-2, with a tentative D call TRBD1 (6 bases). Between the trimmed V and J ends, which lost 2 bases and 6 bases, there was a span of 13 bases. Germline CDR1 and CDR2: MNHNS and SASEGT. The CDR3 contains 14 residues. This CDR3 is CASSEIGGANGYTF. The CDR3 DNA is TGTGCCAGCAGTGAAATCGGGGGGGCGAATGGCTACACCTTC.

Only one count was recorded for this clone. The chain couples TRBV6-6 to TRBJ1-2; no definite D call. There are 13 residues in the CDR3. Germline values: CDR1 MNHNY, CDR2 SVGAGI (reference sequence). V shed 5 bases and J shed 2 bases, with 9 bases lying between them. CDR3 sequence reads: CASSLTVNYGYTF. The CDR3, as DNA: TGTGCCAGCAGTCTCACAGTGAACTATGGCTACACCTTC.

The V and J genes are TRBV5-1 and TRBJ2-7, with a weak D call TRBD2 (5 bases). V shed 5 bases and J shed 5 bases, with 17 bases lying between them. CDR3 size: 14 residues. Germline V lookup: CDR1 SGHRS, CDR2 YFSETQ. CDR3 sequence: CASRWVDAGDEQYF. For the CDR3, the DNA is TGCGCCAGCAGGTGGGTGGACGCCGGGGACGAGCAGTACTTC.

The rearrangement joins TRBV30 to TRBJ2-1, with D maybe TRBD2 (5 bases). The germline V and J ends were trimmed by 1 base and 6 bases, with 13 bases remaining between them. Germline V gives CDR1 GTSNPN, CDR2 SVGIG (reference sequence). The CDR3 runs to 14 residues. Written as DNA, the CDR3 is TGTGCCTGGAGTGCCGTGGGTCGGGGCAATGAGCAGTTCTTC. It translates to CAWSAVGRGNEQFF.

The chain combines TRBV20-1 with TRBJ2-3; D is uncertain. This CDR3 region has 11 residues. Germline CDR1 DFQATT, CDR2 SNEGSKA (reference sequence). The CDR3 nucleotides are TGCAGCCACCAGGTAGCAGATACGCAGTATTTT. Translation gives CSHQVADTQYF.

The chain joins TRBV5-6 to TRBJ1-5; D is perhaps TRBD1 (6 bases). V lost 2 bases, J lost 1 base, and 13 bases lay in between. The CDR3 covers 16 residues. CDR1 SGHDT and CDR2 YYEEEE come from the germline V gene. In DNA form, the CDR3 reads TGTGCCAGCAGCTTCTTCTACAGGGAGAGCAATCAGCCCCAGCATTTT. Translation: CASSFFYRESNQPQHF.

The chain uses TRBV10-3 and TRBJ2-3; D is unclear. Looked up from germline, CDR1 is ENHRY and CDR2 is SYGVKD. The germline V and J ends were trimmed by 0 bases and 4 bases, with 8 bases remaining between them. The CDR3 loop spans 14 amino acids. The CDR3 coding sequence is TGTGCCATCAGTGAGTCCCCGCGGTCAGATACGCAGTATTTT. Its translation is CAISESPRSDTQYF.

This chain connects TRBV3-1 (or the pseudogene TRBV3-2) to TRBJ2-1; D unclear. Between the trimmed V and J ends, which lost 0 bases and 0 bases, there was a span of 6 bases. Germline assignment: CDR1 LGHDT and CDR2 YNNKEL (reference sequence). The CDR3 is 15 amino acids. CDR3 nucleotide sequence: TGTGCCAGCAGCCAAGATTCCTCCTCCTACAATGAGCAGTTCTTC. Amino acid sequence: CASSQDSSSYNEQFF.

The rearrangement uses TRBV10-1 and TRBJ2-7; 9 bases are a match to TRBD1. This CDR3 contains 15 residues. With 6 bases clipped from V and 3 bases from J, the junction kept 9 bases outside the gene matches. Germline lookup yields CDR1 WNHNN and CDR2 SYGVQD (reference sequence). In DNA form, the CDR3 reads TGCGCCAGCAGAGATCGGGACAGGGCTCTCTACGAGCAGTACTTC. This gives the protein CASRDRDRALYEQYF.